The sequence of this T cell receptor beta chain was determined in a study of Graves' ophthalmopathy and Graves' hyperthyroidism. Findings and caveats of the study: Detected in blood as well were most expanded thyroid clonotypes with frequency above 0.001. A 13-signature model separated ophthalmopathy from stable hyperthyroidism, reaching around 88% sensitivity and around 81% specificity cross-validated.

This clonotype was seen at least ten times. Its antigen is unidentified. Researchers took RNA transcripts and amplified TCR beta CDR3 regions from them. HTBI primers were employed in first-round RT-PCR, then a second-round multiplex PCR followed. From the multiplex PCR reads, TCRdb called clonotypes with MiXCR, one entry per CDR3 protein. The repertoire includes hundreds of thousands of distinct CDR3 sequences, approximately 15% of them detected once, and approximately 9.8% sits in the top ten. No donor had other autoimmune disease, uncontrolled infection, pregnancy or lactation. PBMCs were obtained from about 9.4 ml of fresh peripheral blood. This CDR3 region has 15 residues. Trimming removed 2 bases from V and 7 bases from J; junction bases left unmatched: 8. CDR1 and CDR2 (germline): KGHSH, LQKENI.

V gene TRBV18 combines with J gene TRBJ2-7, with 10 bases identical to TRBD2. Material: blood. The sequence was collected from a woman aged 30 to 39 with Graves' ophthalmopathy. As DNA, the CDR3 is TGTGCCAGCTCACCAAAGGGGCTAGCGGGAGTTGAGCAGTACTTC. It specifies CASSPKGLAGVEQYF.